Below are 19 T cell receptor beta chains sequenced from a single sample in a study of shared clonotypes between healthy human individuals. Sequencing was performed with immunoSEQ multiplex PCR; in TCRdb, only in-frame clones are kept and a portion is missing. The sample includes about 490,000 clones, about 82% of them seen just once. Sequenced: PBMCs. The receptors stem from a woman between 40 and 50 years old in good health. Some clones in this sample may be carry-over from other donors' samples.

This clone turned up a few times. The chain combines TRBV4-3 with TRBJ2-1, with 13 bases fitting TRBD2. Germline trimming cut 4 bases from V and 8 bases from J; bases unmatched to any gene: 11. CDR1 is LGHNA and CDR2 is YSLEER in the germline V gene. There are 17 residues in the CDR3. CDR3 sequence: CASSPRTSGRVSDEQFF. As DNA, the CDR3 is TGCGCCAGCAGCCCCAGAACTAGCGGGAGGGTTTCCGATGAGCAGTTCTTC.

The chain uses TRBV27 and TRBJ2-1; D is unresolved. The CDR3 runs to 13 residues. The ends were cut back, 6 bases at V and 2 bases at J, with 8 bases in the middle. Germline lookup yields CDR1 MNHEY and CDR2 SMNVEV (reference sequence). CDR3 DNA sequence: TGTGCCAGCAGCGCTGCGCCCTACAATGAGCAGTTCTTC. Residues: CASSAAPYNEQFF.

In the case of this clone: Other DNA sequences from this sample encode an identical CDR3 as well. The chain has TRBV7-9 and TRBJ2-7, with 7 positions matching TRBD2. From germline, CDR1 is SEHNR and CDR2 FQNEAQ (reference sequence). The CDR3 loop spans 14 amino acids. The J segment lost 0 bases and the V segment lost 5 bases, leaving 4 bases of the junction unmatched. The CDR3 sequence is CASSLGGFSYEQYF. For the CDR3, the DNA is TGTGCCAGCAGCCTCGGGGGGTTCTCCTACGAGCAGTACTTC.

The chain links TRBV18 to TRBJ2-3; 9 bases line up with TRBD2. The CDR3 sequence is 19 residues long. Trimming at V came to 4 bases and at J to 2 bases, leaving 16 bases not matched to a gene. Germline values: CDR1 KGHSH, CDR2 LQKENI. CDR3 in DNA: TGTGCCAGCTCACTTACTTTCCGACTAGCGGAGTCCCCCACAGATACGCAGTATTTT. Protein sequence: CASSLTFRLAESPTDTQYF.

The genes are TRBV6-6 and TRBJ2-1; weak D call: TRBD2 (6 bases). V was shortened by 2 bases and J by 8 bases, with 7 bases between the two germline ends. CDR3 size: 12 residues. Germline loops: CDR1 MNHNY, CDR2 SVGAGI (reference sequence). In DNA, the CDR3 is TGTGCCAGCAGTTACGCTAGCGATGAGCAGTTCTTC. Its translation: CASSYASDEQFF.

Comment on this clone: Other DNA sequences within the sample encode an identical CDR3. V and J are TRBV7-2 and TRBJ2-7; D not resolved. Germline V gene sequence: CDR1 SGHTA, CDR2 FQGNSA. The CDR3 length is 14 residues. V was trimmed by 0 bases and J by 3 bases, leaving 9 bases between them. The CDR3 is CASSLAGRSYEQYF. CDR3 DNA: TGTGCCAGCAGCTTAGCGGGAAGGAGCTACGAGCAGTACTTC.

This clone occurred many times. The chain combines TRBV7-2 with TRBJ2-5; 13 nucleotides agree with TRBD2. Unmatched junction bases numbered 11, after V lost 5 bases and J lost 11 bases. Germline CDR1 reads SGHTA; CDR2 reads FQGNSA. The CDR3 totals 15 residues. CDR3 loop: CASSSQWTSGRGQYF. The DNA of the CDR3 is TGTGCCAGCAGCAGCCAGTGGACTAGCGGGAGAGGGCAGTACTTC.

This clone was counted only a few times. V and J are TRBV5-1 and TRBJ1-1; 7 positions match TRBD1. Germline V gives CDR1 SGHRS, CDR2 YFSETQ. The CDR3 runs to 15 residues. After removal of 4 bases from V and 4 bases from J, the junction contained 10 bases not matched to a gene. The CDR3 sequence: CASSQQTGRATEAFF. In DNA form, the CDR3 reads TGCGCCAGCAGCCAACAGACAGGGAGGGCCACTGAAGCTTTCTTT.

This chain joins TRBV5-1 and TRBJ2-7; a possible D gene is TRBD1 (6 bases). The length of the CDR3 is 13 residues. Trimming removed 0 bases from V and 7 bases from J, with 11 bases in between. Per the germline V gene, CDR1 is SGHRS and CDR2 is YFSETQ. CDR3 sequence reads: CASSLALGGEQYF. The CDR3 nucleotides are TGCGCCAGCAGCTTGGCTTTAGGGGGTGAGCAGTACTTC. The whole variable domain, remainder taken from reference TRBV5-1 and TRBJ2-7, is KAGVTQTPRYLIKTRGQQVTLSCSPISGHRSVSWYQQTPGQGLQFLFEYFSETQRNKGNFPGRFSGRQFSNSRSEMNVSTLELGDSALYLCASSLALGGEQYFGPGTRLTVT.

The sample holds a few counts of this clone. The rearrangement links TRBV29-1 to TRBJ2-1; D is unresolved. Germline V lookup: CDR1 SQVTM, CDR2 ANQGSEA. V was clipped by 2 bases and J by 4 bases, with 12 bases between them. The CDR3 is made up of 14 amino acids. The CDR3 region is CSVELLVGYNEQFF. Here the CDR3 DNA reads TGCAGCGTTGAACTCTTAGTGGGGTACAATGAGCAGTTCTTC.

The gene calls are TRBV2 and TRBJ2-7; D tentatively reads TRBD1 or TRBD2 (5 bases each). Germline V CDR1 and CDR2: SNHLY, FYNNEI. The germline V and J ends were trimmed by 7 bases and 0 bases, with 22 bases remaining between them. This CDR3 contains 17 residues. The CDR3 nucleotides read TGTGCCAGCATTCCGTCGATTGGGACCCCGAGCTCCTACGAGCAGTACTTC. Its protein is CASIPSIGTPSSYEQYF.

Regarding this clone: A read error is possible here, since a much larger clone lies one base away. The sample has other DNA sequences that encode this CDR3 too. This chain joins TRBV18 and TRBJ1-4; perhaps TRBD1 as D (6 bases). V dropped 5 bases and J dropped 2 bases, with 6 bases sitting between them. The CDR3 contains 13 residues. Germline loops: CDR1 KGHSH, CDR2 LQKENI. The CDR3 DNA reads as TGTGCCAGCTCAGGGGGCACTAATGAAAAACTGTTTTTT. Its protein product is CASSGGTNEKLFF. Using reference TRBV18 and TRBJ1-4 for the parts outside the CDR3, the full variable domain is NAGVMQNPRHLVRRRGQEARLRCSPMKGHSHVYWYRQLPEEGLKFMVYLQKENIIDESGMPKERFSAEFPKEGPSILRIQQVVRGDSAAYFCASSGGTNEKLFFGSGTQLSVL.

The chain links TRBV9 to TRBJ2-1; 11 nucleotides match TRBD2. After removal of 3 bases from V and 6 bases from J, the junction contained 2 bases not matched to a gene. The germline gives CDR1 SGDLS, CDR2 YYNGEE. This CDR3 comprises 14 residues. The CDR3 spells CASSGGLAANEQFF. In DNA form, the CDR3 reads TGTGCCAGCAGCGGGGGACTAGCGGCCAATGAGCAGTTCTTC. The whole variable domain, remainder taken from reference TRBV9 and TRBJ2-1, is DSGVTQTPKHLITATGQRVTLRCSPRSGDLSVYWYQQSLDQGLQFLIQYYNGEERAKGNILERFSAQQFPDLHSELNLSSLELGDSALYFCASSGGLAANEQFFGPGTRLTVL.

The J gene is TRBJ2-1, the V gene TRBV30; the match to TRBD1 covers 10 bases. The CDR3 length is 13 residues. Germline V gene sequence: CDR1 GTSNPN, CDR2 SVGIG (reference sequence). V dropped 2 bases and J dropped 9; count of bases not matched to a gene: 4. The CDR3: CAWSYGQGGEQFF. In DNA, the CDR3 is TGTGCCTGGAGTTATGGACAGGGGGGTGAGCAGTTCTTC.

DNA of the CDR3: TGCGCCAGCAGCTGGGGTGCCGGGGTGTGGGGCAAAGATACGCAGTATTTT. Encoded protein: CASSWGAGVWGKDTQYF. The chain uses TRBV5-1 and TRBJ2-3, with D possibly being TRBD1 or TRBD2 (5 bases each). Germline CDR1 reads SGHRS; CDR2 reads YFSETQ. Trimming pared 3 bases from V and 5 bases from J, leaving 22 bases between. This CDR3 has 17 amino acids.

The rearrangement uses TRBV2 and TRBJ1-4; the D gene is possibly TRBD1 (5 bases). V was pared by 2 bases and J by 7 bases, with 14 bases between. The CDR3 consists of 15 residues. CDR1 SNHLY and CDR2 FYNNEI come from the germline V gene. The DNA of the CDR3 is TGTGCCAGCAGTGAATCGGGGCTTGGGGGTGAAAAACTGTTTTTT. Translation: CASSESGLGGEKLFF.

V usage is TRBV2 and J usage is TRBJ2-7; maybe TRBD1 (6 bases). Germline CDR1 reads SNHLY; CDR2 reads FYNNEI. There are 13 residues in the CDR3. V lost 8 bases and J 5 bases, leaving 16 bases between the germline ends. CDR3 sequence reads: CASARTAGNEQYF. CDR3 coding DNA: TGTGCCAGCGCAAGGACAGCTGGGAACGAGCAGTACTTC.

CDR3 in amino acids: CASSSETVTRVAFF. CDR3 DNA: TGTGCCAGCTCATCCGAGACAGTTACGAGGGTAGCTTTCTTT. V and J are TRBV18 and TRBJ1-1, with D possibly TRBD1 on 5 matching bases. Germline loops: CDR1 KGHSH, CDR2 LQKENI. V was shortened by 5 bases and J by 10 bases, with 20 bases between the two germline ends. CDR3 length equals 14 residues. Combining the CDR3 with reference TRBV18 and TRBJ1-1 gives the whole variable domain NAGVMQNPRHLVRRRGQEARLRCSPMKGHSHVYWYRQLPEEGLKFMVYLQKENIIDESGMPKERFSAEFPKEGPSILRIQQVVRGDSAAYFCASSSETVTRVAFFGQGTRLTVV.

In its sample, this clone was seen a few times. This chain joins TRBV7-2 and TRBJ2-2, with a possible D match to TRBD2 (5 bases). The CDR3 totals 15 residues. With 1 base removed from V and 1 base from J, the gap between germline ends came to 7 bases. The germline V gene encodes CDR1 SGHTA and CDR2 FQGNSA. The CDR3 spells CASSLGSGNTGELFF. The DNA of the CDR3 is TGTGCCAGCAGCTTAGGGAGCGGGAACACCGGGGAGCTGTTTTTT.